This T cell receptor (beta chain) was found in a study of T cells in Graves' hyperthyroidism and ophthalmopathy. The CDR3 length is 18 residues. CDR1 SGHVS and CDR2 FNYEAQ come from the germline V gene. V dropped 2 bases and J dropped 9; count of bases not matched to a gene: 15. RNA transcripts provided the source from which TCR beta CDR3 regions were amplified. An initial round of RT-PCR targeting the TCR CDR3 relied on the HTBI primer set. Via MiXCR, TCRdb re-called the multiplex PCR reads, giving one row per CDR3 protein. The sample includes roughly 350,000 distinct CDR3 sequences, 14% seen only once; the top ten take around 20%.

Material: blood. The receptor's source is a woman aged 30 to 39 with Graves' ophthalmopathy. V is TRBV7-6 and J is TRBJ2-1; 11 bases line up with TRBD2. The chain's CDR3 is CASSLSGSGGGIVGEQFF. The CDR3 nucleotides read TGTGCCAGCAGCTTATCGGGTAGCGGGGGGGGAATAGTAGGTGAGCAGTTCTTC.